This T cell receptor (beta chain) was sequenced in a study of blood T cells in healthy people across ages. Study conclusions and caveats: No one knew whether donors had CMV, which possibly confounded expanded clonotype changes.

Combining a sample-barcoded 5' primer with a J-beta primer mix, a second PCR ran for roughly 7 to 11 cycles. TCRdb redid the calling of the 5' RACE reads with MiXCR, one entry per CDR3 protein. The sample includes roughly 1.9 million distinct CDR3 sequences, 30% to 40% of them seen just once. Trimming shortened V by 1 base and J by 5 bases, and 21 bases separated the two germline ends. CDR3 length equals 18 residues. Germline CDR1 and CDR2: LGHDT and YNNKEL (reference sequence). This clonotype was counted once. Its target is unknown. Sequenced input: blood. The receptor was derived from a human donor in good health. The V call is TRBV3-1, the J call TRBJ2-1; a weak D match, TRBD2 (7 bases). CDR3 sequence reads: CASSQVLSTGGADNEQFF. The CDR3 DNA is TGTGCCAGCAGCCAAGTCTTGAGTACTGGGGGGGCGGACAATGAGCAGTTCTTC.